The 23 T cell receptor beta chains reported below all come from one sample, sequenced in a study of blood T cell repertoires in COVID-19. Assay: immunoSEQ multiplex PCR; the TCRdb copy retains only in-frame clones and omits some. This sample has under 300,000 clones, with around four fifths found just once. Specimen: peripheral blood. The receptors come from a woman between 55 and 75 years old with active or convalescent COVID-19.

This chain connects TRBV19 to TRBJ2-5; 12 bases fit TRBD2. V lost 8 bases and J lost 1; bases outside the gene matches: 2. This CDR3 comprises 14 residues. Germline-derived CDR1 and CDR2 are LNHDA and SQIVND (reference sequence). The DNA for the CDR3 is TGTGCCAGTGGGACTAGCGGGCCCCAAGAGACCCAGTACTTC. Encoded protein: CASGTSGPQETQYF. Supplemented by reference TRBV19 and TRBJ2-5, the full variable domain reads DGGITQSPKYLFRKEGQNVTLSCEQNLNHDAMYWYRQDPGQGLRLIYYSQIVNDFQKGDIAEGYSVSREKKESFPLTVTSAQKNPTAFYLCASGTSGPQETQYFGPGTRLLVL.

The genes are TRBV5-8 and TRBJ2-1; D ambiguous. The CDR3 length is 13 residues. The ends were cut back, 0 bases at V and 7 bases at J, with 8 bases in the middle. Germline CDR1 and CDR2: SGHTS and YDEGEE. The CDR3 here is CASSLEAPNEQFF. For the CDR3, the DNA is TGTGCCAGCAGCTTGGAAGCCCCGAATGAGCAGTTCTTC.

This clone has just one count. The chain has TRBV7-2 and TRBJ2-1; 7 nucleotides agree with TRBD1. V gave up 1 base and J gave up 0 bases; unmatched junction bases: 3. The germline V gene has CDR1 SGHTA and CDR2 FQGNSA. The CDR3 runs 16 residues. The CDR3 is CASSLGGGNSYNEQFF. In DNA, the CDR3 is TGTGCCAGCAGCTTAGGAGGGGGCAACTCCTACAATGAGCAGTTCTTC.

The rearrangement links TRBV7-9 to TRBJ1-2; D may be TRBD1 (6 bases). Trimming left V 5 bases short and J 6 bases short, with 13 bases between. CDR1 SEHNR and CDR2 FQNEAQ come from the germline V gene (reference sequence). The CDR3 is made up of 13 amino acids. CDR3 sequence reads: CASSPGQPHGYTF. The CDR3 DNA reads TGTGCCAGCAGCCCAGGACAGCCCCATGGCTACACCTTC.

The chain employs TRBV12-5 and TRBJ1-2; 7 bases fit TRBD1. Germline loops: CDR1 LGHNT, CDR2 FRNRAP. V lost 1 base to trimming and J lost 2 bases; unmatched junction nucleotides: 1. The CDR3 covers 14 residues. The CDR3 is CASGLDRGNYGYTF. The CDR3 nucleotides read TGTGCTAGTGGTTTGGACAGGGGCAACTATGGCTACACCTTC.

This clone has ten or more counts. The V and J genes are TRBV6-1 and TRBJ2-1; 12 bases align to TRBD2. V lost 4 bases, J lost 9 bases, and 10 bases stayed unmatched. This CDR3 is built from 16 residues. Germline V gives CDR1 MNHNS, CDR2 SASEGT. CDR3 bases: TGTGCCAGCAGTGCCAATCTAGCGGGAGGGCCGGGTGAGCAGTTCTTC. Its translation is CASSANLAGGPGEQFF.

The chain links TRBV14 to TRBJ2-7; D is undetermined. Germline V CDR1 and CDR2: SGHDN, FVKESK. Deletions cut 2 bases from V and 7 bases from J, with 18 bases between. CDR3 size: 15 residues. The CDR3, as DNA: TGTGCCAGCAGCCAAATCGGCGACACCCGGTTAGAGCAGTACTTC. It is translated as CASSQIGDTRLEQYF.

The chain employs TRBV11-3 and TRBJ2-1; TRBD1 agrees at 7 bases. Germline trimming cut 5 bases from V and 7 bases from J; bases unmatched to any gene: 11. From germline, CDR1 is SGHNT and CDR2 YENEEA. CDR3 size: 15 residues. Written as DNA, the CDR3 is TGTGCCAGCAGCAGAACCGGGACAGCAAGGAATGAGCAGTTCTTC. This encodes CASSRTGTARNEQFF.

The chain has TRBV10-3 and TRBJ2-5, with TRBD2 as a possible D gene (5 bases). CDR1 is ENHRY, CDR2 SYGVKD, per germline. V lost 3 bases, J lost 0 bases, and 11 bases lay in between. The CDR3 is 15 amino acids. The CDR3 loop reads CAISDSRGNQETQYF. The CDR3 DNA sequence: TGTGCCATCAGTGACTCTCGGGGTAACCAAGAGACCCAGTACTTC.

The CDR3 reads CASSFGGNTIYF. The CDR3 DNA sequence: TGTGCCAGCAGTTTCGGGGGAAACACCATATATTTT. The rearrangement joins TRBV12-3 or TRBV12-4 to TRBJ1-3; D gene uncertain. This CDR3 region has 12 residues. The V and J ends lost 3 bases and 4 bases respectively, with 4 bases between them.

This clone occurred once. The chain employs TRBV28 and TRBJ2-1, with 14 bases aligning to TRBD2. The CDR3 is 16 amino acids. Germline trimming cut 2 bases from V and 8 bases from J; bases unmatched to any gene: 5. The V gene's germline CDR1 is MDHEN and CDR2 SYDVKM. The CDR3 sequence is CASSLPPGLAGDEQFF. The CDR3 bases are TGTGCCAGCAGTTTACCCCCGGGACTAGCGGGGGATGAGCAGTTCTTC.

In its sample, this clone was seen a few times. This chain uses TRBV7-6 with TRBJ2-1, with 7 nucleotides matching TRBD1. With V trimmed by 5 bases and J by 8 bases, 6 bases remained unmatched. This CDR3 region has 13 residues. The germline V gene encodes CDR1 SGHVS and CDR2 FNYEAQ. This CDR3 is CASSQQGFDEQFF. The DNA of the CDR3 is TGTGCCAGCAGCCAACAGGGGTTTGATGAGCAGTTCTTC.

The V call is TRBV24-1, the J call TRBJ2-2; the match to TRBD2 covers 11 bases. Germline values: CDR1 KGHDR, CDR2 SFDVKD. The CDR3 has 16 residues. V lost 7 bases and J lost 3; bases outside the gene matches: 6. The CDR3 loop reads CATSTTSGGYTGELFF. The CDR3 DNA sequence: TGTGCCACCAGCACTACTAGCGGGGGTTACACCGGGGAGCTGTTTTTT.

This chain connects TRBV2 to TRBJ2-1, with 9 bases lining up with TRBD2. Unmatched junction bases numbered 9, after V lost 9 bases and J lost 6 bases. Germline CDR1 SNHLY, CDR2 FYNNEI. This CDR3 contains 14 residues. The CDR3 DNA reads as TGTGCCAGTGCCGTTAGCGGGAGATTCAATGAGCAGTTCTTC. Translating gives CASAVSGRFNEQFF.

CDR3 bases: TGTGCCTGGGCCGGGACAGGGGATTCACCCCTCCACTTT. Translated, it gives CAWAGTGDSPLHF. J is TRBJ1-6 and V is TRBV30; 10 bases agree with TRBD1. The CDR3 has 13 residues. Germline V CDR1 and CDR2: GTSNPN, SVGIG (reference sequence). With 5 bases clipped from V and 8 bases from J, the junction kept 3 bases outside the gene matches.

This chain joins TRBV6-1 and TRBJ2-1; tentatively, D is TRBD2 (5 bases). This CDR3 region has 13 residues. Germline V gene lookup returns CDR1 MNHNS and CDR2 SASEGT. Trimming removed 2 bases from V and 14 bases from J, with 16 bases in between. CDR3 in DNA: TGTGCCAGCAGTGAAAGGTTTAGCGTTCGTGAGTTCTTC. Its protein product is CASSERFSVREFF.

The chain has TRBV21-1 and TRBJ1-3; TRBD1 is the table's D call and was not checked against the DNA. TRBV21-1 is classified as a pseudogene. CDR3 length: 15 residues. CDR3 residues: CASRIANRVGYTIYF. CDR3 bases: TGTGCCAGCAGGATTGCAAACAGGGTTGGGTACACCATATATTTT.

This chain uses TRBV4-1 with TRBJ1-1, with 9 bases that match TRBD1. The V gene end was trimmed by 2 bases and the J gene end by 10 bases; junction bases not matched to a gene: 5. Per the germline V gene, CDR1 is MGHRA and CDR2 is YSYEKL. The CDR3 has 13 residues. This CDR3 is CASSQIQGARAFF. CDR3 nucleotide sequence: TGCGCCAGCAGCCAAATACAGGGGGCTCGAGCTTTCTTT.

The chain has TRBV28 and TRBJ1-2, with TRBD1 as a possible D gene (5 bases). CDR3 length: 14 amino acids. The V end lost 7 bases, the J end lost 5 bases, and 17 bases lay between the germline ends. Germline V CDR1 and CDR2: MDHEN, SYDVKM. The CDR3 sequence: CASTPGGEGYGYTF. For the CDR3, the DNA is TGTGCCAGCACCCCGGGGGGGGAAGGTTATGGCTACACCTTC.

This chain uses TRBV5-4 with TRBJ1-6; maybe TRBD1 (6 bases). From germline, CDR1 is SGHNT and CDR2 YYREEE (reference sequence). The CDR3 contains 12 residues. V lost 5 bases and J 13 bases, leaving 13 bases between the germline ends. DNA of the CDR3: TGTGCCAGCAGACAGGACAGTGGCCCCCTCCACTTT. Translated: CASRQDSGPLHF. Complete variable domain (other parts from reference TRBV5-4 and TRBJ1-6): ETGVTQSPTHLIKTRGQQVTLRCSSQSGHNTVSWYQQALGQGPQFIFQYYREEENGRGNFPPRFSGLQFPNYSSELNVNALELDDSALYLCASRQDSGPLHFGNGTRLTVT.

CDR3 sequence reads: CASSEARRGIAGTKAGEQYF. As DNA, the CDR3 is TGTGCCAGCAGTGAAGCGCGTCGGGGAATAGCGGGGACCAAGGCAGGGGAGCAGTACTTC. This sequence joins TRBV6-1 and TRBJ2-7; 8 nucleotides align to TRBD2. The germline V gene encodes CDR1 MNHNS and CDR2 SASEGT. The CDR3 runs to 20 residues. V shed 0 bases, J shed 7 bases, and the junction held 23 bases outside the gene matches.

V usage is TRBV30 and J usage is TRBJ2-2; perhaps TRBD2 as D (5 bases). CDR1 GTSNPN and CDR2 SVGIG come from the germline V gene (reference sequence). Trimming cost V 5 bases and J 7 bases, with 14 bases left between them. The CDR3 length is 13 residues. The CDR3 region has the DNA TGTGCCTGGGCAAGTGAGAGGGACGGGGAGCTGTTTTTT. This encodes CAWASERDGELFF. Filled out from reference TRBV30 and TRBJ2-2, the complete variable domain reads SQTIHQWPATLVQPVGSPLSLECTVEGTSNPNLYWYRQAAGRGLQLLFYSVGIGQISSEVPQNLSASRPQDRQFILSSKKLLLSDSGFYLCAWASERDGELFFGEGSRLTVL.

The rearrangement joins TRBV28 to TRBJ2-7; weak D call: TRBD1 (6 bases). This CDR3 spans 13 amino acids. Trimming took 6 bases from V and 7 from J, leaving 16 bases between them. Germline V lookup: CDR1 MDHEN, CDR2 SYDVKM. The CDR3 DNA is TGTGCCAGCAGCCAGGGGACCCCAGGAGAGCAGTACGTC. Translation gives CASSQGTPGEQYV.